The source of this TCR beta chain is a study of OX40 agonist ivuxolimab in advanced cancers. Study information: Participants, approximately 83% male, averaged 60 years of age, ranging from 23 to 79. Partial responses were seen in three patients, one with hepatocellular carcinoma and two with cutaneous melanoma. Study results and limitations: At doses 0.1 to 3.0 mg/kg, CD4+ and CD8+ clones expanded. Among the nonresponders, some also had low normalized T-cell clonal expansion.

Libraries were prepared by immunoSEQ multiplex PCR; TCRdb keeps only in-frame clonotypes and omits some of them. Counted here are around 77,000 clones, 80% to 90% occurring once; the ten biggest clones make up around 0.92%. To note about this clone: Its target is not known.

The material was CD4+ or CD8+ T cells sorted from blood, obtained in a trial of the OX40 agonist ivuxolimab. This clonotype originated in an adult with an advanced solid tumor such as melanoma, head and neck, liver or kidney cancer.

CDR3 loop: CASSPGGANTGELFF. The DNA for the CDR3 is TGTGCCAGCAGCCCAGGGGGTGCAAACACCGGGGAGCTGTTTTTT. The chain uses TRBV27 and TRBJ2-2, with 7 bases aligning to TRBD1. The V gene's germline CDR1 is MNHEY and CDR2 SMNVEV (reference sequence). J was trimmed by 2 bases and V by 6 bases; bases with no gene match: 6. CDR3 length equals 15 residues.